This TCR beta chain was identified in a study of T cell changes during pregnancy in multiple sclerosis (dated by TCRdb to about 2019). Regarding the complete study: The study examined how the T cell repertoire changed over the course of pregnancy in women with multiple sclerosis.

Libraries were constructed by the immunoSEQ multiplex PCR assay. The source is immuneACCESS, and TCRdb retained only in-frame sequences with V and J called. Part of the clones is not carried over; for the studies checked, unresolved V genes explain less than half of this, and the remainder is unexplained. For this sample there are under 85,000 clones; about nine tenths appear just once. The ten largest clones take up 0.47% of the sample. CDR1 and CDR2 are drawn from the germline V gene (reference sequence): LNHNV, YYDKDF. Between the V and J ends, shortened by 3 bases and 2 bases respectively, the junction contains 14 bases. There are 15 amino acids in the CDR3, from cysteine to phenylalanine inclusive. The only DNA kept is the CDR3, 45 bases in frame from the first base. For this clone: Its binding antigen is unknown. No much larger clone exists at a distance of one base, and base qualities are not known.

Rearrangement joined TRBV15 to TRBJ2-7, with TRBD1 tentatively as D gene (5 bases match). This TCR derives from a female donor with multiple sclerosis, enrolled in a pregnancy study. This specimen was CD4+ T cells from peripheral blood mononuclear cells, taken in the second trimester of pregnancy. The nucleotide sequence reads TGTGCCACCAGCAGGAAGACAGATACCACCTACGAGCAGTACTTC. This translates into CATSRKTDTTYEQYF.